One sample yielded the 15 T cell receptor beta chains listed below, sequenced in a study of cytomegalovirus exposure and HLA in healthy donors. Use of 60 Vbeta and 13 Jbeta primers characterized the PCR. Repertoires were generated with immunoSEQ multiplex PCR, while TCRdb's copy carries only in-frame clones and drops some. The sample includes under 150,000 clones, 70% to 80% seen only once; the top ten take roughly 4.2%. Sequencing used PBMCs. These receptors all come from a woman aged 40-49 years in good health and CMV-seropositive.

The rearrangement joins TRBV9 to TRBJ1-2; 9 bases match TRBD1. The trim removed 4 bases at V and 4 bases at J, leaving 8 bases unmatched. The CDR3 covers 15 residues. The germline gives CDR1 SGDLS, CDR2 YYNGEE. CDR3 sequence reads: CASSPQLTGGYGYTF. The CDR3 nucleotides read TGTGCCAGCAGCCCCCAACTGACAGGGGGCTATGGCTACACCTTC. The full variable domain, rest sourced from reference TRBV9 and TRBJ1-2, is DSGVTQTPKHLITATGQRVTLRCSPRSGDLSVYWYQQSLDQGLQFLIQYYNGEERAKGNILERFSAQQFPDLHSELNLSSLELGDSALYFCASSPQLTGGYGYTFGSGTRLTVV.

The chain carries TRBV11-3 and TRBJ2-3; D gene ambiguous. With 2 bases removed from V and 4 bases from J, the gap between germline ends came to 7 bases. Germline lookup yields CDR1 SGHNT and CDR2 YENEEA. The CDR3 runs to 13 residues. The CDR3, as DNA: TGTGCCAGCAGCTTAACGGCGGCAGATACGCAGTATTTT. This gives the protein CASSLTAADTQYF. Combining the CDR3 with reference TRBV11-3 and TRBJ2-3 gives the whole variable domain EAGVVQSPRYKIIEKKQPVAFWCNPISGHNTLYWYLQNLGQGPELLIRYENEEAVDDSQLPKDRFSAERLKGVDSTLKIQPAELGDSAVYLCASSLTAADTQYFGPGTRLTVL.

The V gene is TRBV5-4, the J gene TRBJ2-7, with TRBD2 matching over 8 bases. The CDR3 is 15 amino acids. V lost 4 bases and J lost 2; bases outside the gene matches: 8. Looked up from germline, CDR1 is SGHNT and CDR2 is YYREEE (reference sequence). The CDR3 DNA is TGTGCCAGCAGCACTGGACTAGCAAGGACCTACGAGCAGTACTTC. It is translated as CASSTGLARTYEQYF.

The CDR3 sequence: CASSIDRGPFASTDTQYF. The CDR3 bases are TGTGCCAGTAGTATCGACAGGGGGCCCTTCGCTAGCACAGATACGCAGTATTTT. The rearrangement joins TRBV19 to TRBJ2-3, with 10 positions matching TRBD1. J lost 0 bases, V lost 3 bases, and 9 bases had no gene match. This CDR3 contains 18 residues. Germline CDR1 is LNHDA and CDR2 is SQIVND (reference sequence).

The CDR3 sequence: CASSLVYGGGANVLTF. CDR3 sequence (DNA): TGTGCCAGCAGCTTAGTTTACGGGGGTGGGGCCAACGTCCTGACTTTC. The chain joins TRBV7-9 to TRBJ2-6, with D possibly matching TRBD2 (6 bases). V lost 1 base to trimming and J lost 3 bases, with 10 bases between them. Germline V gene lookup returns CDR1 SEHNR and CDR2 FQNEAQ (reference sequence). The CDR3 has 16 residues.

The chain uses TRBV4-1 and TRBJ2-7, with 8 nucleotides matching TRBD1. This CDR3 comprises 14 residues. J gave up 4 bases and V 4 bases, and 6 bases lay outside the gene matches. Per germline, CDR1 MGHRA and CDR2 YSYEKL. The CDR3 spells CASSRPGQGYEQYF. Written as DNA, the CDR3 is TGCGCCAGCAGCCGACCCGGACAGGGATACGAGCAGTACTTC.

The V and J genes are TRBV15 and TRBJ2-1; possible D gene TRBD2, 5 bases. The CDR3 has 16 residues. Germline lookup yields CDR1 LNHNV and CDR2 YYDKDF (reference sequence). V lost 0 bases, J lost 0 bases, and 9 bases lay in between. The CDR3 region is CATSRDLGSSYNEQFF. CDR3 DNA: TGTGCCACCAGCAGAGATCTGGGGAGCTCCTACAATGAGCAGTTCTTC.

This clone was recorded a few times. The genes are TRBV11-2 and TRBJ1-6; D may be TRBD1 (5 bases). There are 14 residues in the CDR3. Germline V gene data show CDR1 as SGHAT and CDR2 as FQNNGV. Trimming took off 5 bases at V and 9 bases at J, with 14 bases between the two ends. The CDR3 nucleotides read TGTGCCAGCAGCGACGGGGGGTCGTTTTCACCCCTCCACTTT. Its translation: CASSDGGSFSPLHF. The full variable domain, with the rest looked up from reference TRBV11-2 and TRBJ1-6, is EAGVAQSPRYKIIEKRQSVAFWCNPISGHATLYWYQQILGQGPKLLIQFQNNGVVDDSQLPKDRFSAERLKGVDSTLKIQPAKLEDSAVYLCASSDGGSFSPLHFGNGTRLTVT.

V is TRBV19 and J is TRBJ2-3; a possible D gene is TRBD2 (7 bases). Germline V lookup: CDR1 LNHDA, CDR2 SQIVND (reference sequence). The CDR3 totals 17 residues. The V end lost 4 bases, the J end lost 1 base, and 18 bases lay between the germline ends. CDR3 region: CASSSFLGGAGTDTQYF. CDR3 in DNA: TGTGCCAGTAGTAGCTTTCTTGGGGGGGCTGGCACAGATACGCAGTATTTT.

This rearrangement joins TRBV27 to TRBJ1-2; D gene uncertain. The germline V gene encodes CDR1 MNHEY and CDR2 SMNVEV (reference sequence). The V end lost 4 bases, the J end lost 2 bases, and 11 bases lay between the germline ends. The CDR3 runs 14 residues. CDR3 sequence: CASSSLGKNYGYTF. DNA of the CDR3: TGTGCCAGCAGTTCCTTGGGCAAGAACTATGGCTACACCTTC.

The gene calls are TRBV7-6 and TRBJ2-3; tentative D call: TRBD1 (5 bases). CDR1 SGHVS and CDR2 FNYEAQ come from the germline V gene. The V end lost 3 bases, the J end lost 4 bases, and 8 bases lay between the germline ends. The CDR3 spans 13 residues. The CDR3 here is CASSFSRADTQYF. As DNA, the CDR3 is TGTGCCAGCAGCTTCTCCAGGGCAGATACGCAGTATTTT.

The V and J genes are TRBV10-1 and TRBJ2-2, with TRBD2 identical over 14 bases. V was pared by 3 bases and J by 6 bases, with 15 bases of the junction left unmatched. CDR1 and CDR2 from the germline V gene are WNHNN and SYGVQD (reference sequence). The CDR3 sequence is 20 residues long. The CDR3 region is CASSDLRTSGRPQTPGELFF. Written as DNA, the CDR3 is TGCGCCAGCAGTGACTTAAGGACTAGCGGGAGGCCCCAGACCCCCGGGGAGCTGTTTTTT.

The V gene is TRBV28, the J gene TRBJ1-4; 7 bases agree with TRBD1. Trimming at V came to 5 bases and at J to 1 base, leaving 4 bases not matched to a gene. The length of the CDR3 is 15 residues. Germline lookup yields CDR1 MDHEN and CDR2 SYDVKM. CDR3: CASSRDSLTNEKLFF. Here the CDR3 DNA reads TGTGCCAGCAGTCGGGACAGCCTAACTAATGAAAAACTGTTTTTT.

This sequence joins TRBV2 and TRBJ1-5, with D possibly being TRBD1 (5 bases). Germline CDR1 is SNHLY and CDR2 is FYNNEI. Trimming took off 4 bases at V and 5 bases at J, with 12 bases between the two ends. The CDR3 covers 14 residues. Here the CDR3 DNA reads TGTGCCAGCAGTGTAGGACATCCTTATCAGCCCCAGCATTTT. Protein product: CASSVGHPYQPQHF.

The rearrangement uses TRBV7-9 and TRBJ1-1; D ambiguous. Germline CDR1 is SEHNR and CDR2 is FQNEAQ (reference sequence). With 5 bases removed from V and 1 base from J, the gap between germline ends came to 11 bases. The CDR3 is made up of 14 amino acids. In DNA form, the CDR3 reads TGTGCCAGCAGCCCAACCGAGTCGAACACTGAAGCTTTCTTT. This translates into CASSPTESNTEAFF.